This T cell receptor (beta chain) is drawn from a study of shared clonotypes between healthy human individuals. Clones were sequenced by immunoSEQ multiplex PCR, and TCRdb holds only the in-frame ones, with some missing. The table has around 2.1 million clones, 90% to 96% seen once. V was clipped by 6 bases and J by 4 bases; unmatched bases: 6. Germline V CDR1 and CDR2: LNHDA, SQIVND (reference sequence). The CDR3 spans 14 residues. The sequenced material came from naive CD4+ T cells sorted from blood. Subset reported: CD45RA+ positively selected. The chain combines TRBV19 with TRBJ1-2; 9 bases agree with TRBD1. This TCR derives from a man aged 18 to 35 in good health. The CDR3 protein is CASSPWTGVYGYTF. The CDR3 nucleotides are TGTGCCAGTAGCCCATGGACAGGGGTCTATGGCTACACCTTC.